This TCR beta chain was retrieved from a study of blood T cell repertoires in COVID-19. Overall study context: Samples of COVID-19 (acute and convalescent) were obtained from the United States, Italy and Spain.

This CDR3 has 15 amino acids. The germline V gene encodes CDR1 SGHDT and CDR2 YYEEEE. Trimming stripped 1 base from V and 2 bases from J, with 9 bases between. Per the original methods: The authors estimated nucleated cell counts from reference gene primer amplification. Sequencing was performed with immunoSEQ multiplex PCR; in TCRdb, only in-frame clones are kept and a portion is missing. From that table come the V and J calls and clone size; the DNA was used to work out D and trimming. The table lists about 130,000 clones, roughly three quarters of them singletons. This clone came up a few times. The specimen sequenced was peripheral blood. The receptor's source is a woman aged 65 to 85 with acute or convalescent COVID-19. The chain links TRBV5-6 to TRBJ1-4; D is undetermined. The CDR3 DNA is TGTGCCAGCAGCTTGATACGGGATACTAATGAAAAACTGTTTTTT. It specifies CASSLIRDTNEKLFF. Based on the CDR3 plus reference TRBV5-6 and TRBJ1-4, the full variable domain is DAGVTQSPTHLIKTRGQQVTLRCSPKSGHDTVSWYQQALGQGPQFIFQYYEEEERQRGNFPDRFSGHQFPNYSSELNVNALLLGDSALYLCASSLIRDTNEKLFFGSGTQLSVL.